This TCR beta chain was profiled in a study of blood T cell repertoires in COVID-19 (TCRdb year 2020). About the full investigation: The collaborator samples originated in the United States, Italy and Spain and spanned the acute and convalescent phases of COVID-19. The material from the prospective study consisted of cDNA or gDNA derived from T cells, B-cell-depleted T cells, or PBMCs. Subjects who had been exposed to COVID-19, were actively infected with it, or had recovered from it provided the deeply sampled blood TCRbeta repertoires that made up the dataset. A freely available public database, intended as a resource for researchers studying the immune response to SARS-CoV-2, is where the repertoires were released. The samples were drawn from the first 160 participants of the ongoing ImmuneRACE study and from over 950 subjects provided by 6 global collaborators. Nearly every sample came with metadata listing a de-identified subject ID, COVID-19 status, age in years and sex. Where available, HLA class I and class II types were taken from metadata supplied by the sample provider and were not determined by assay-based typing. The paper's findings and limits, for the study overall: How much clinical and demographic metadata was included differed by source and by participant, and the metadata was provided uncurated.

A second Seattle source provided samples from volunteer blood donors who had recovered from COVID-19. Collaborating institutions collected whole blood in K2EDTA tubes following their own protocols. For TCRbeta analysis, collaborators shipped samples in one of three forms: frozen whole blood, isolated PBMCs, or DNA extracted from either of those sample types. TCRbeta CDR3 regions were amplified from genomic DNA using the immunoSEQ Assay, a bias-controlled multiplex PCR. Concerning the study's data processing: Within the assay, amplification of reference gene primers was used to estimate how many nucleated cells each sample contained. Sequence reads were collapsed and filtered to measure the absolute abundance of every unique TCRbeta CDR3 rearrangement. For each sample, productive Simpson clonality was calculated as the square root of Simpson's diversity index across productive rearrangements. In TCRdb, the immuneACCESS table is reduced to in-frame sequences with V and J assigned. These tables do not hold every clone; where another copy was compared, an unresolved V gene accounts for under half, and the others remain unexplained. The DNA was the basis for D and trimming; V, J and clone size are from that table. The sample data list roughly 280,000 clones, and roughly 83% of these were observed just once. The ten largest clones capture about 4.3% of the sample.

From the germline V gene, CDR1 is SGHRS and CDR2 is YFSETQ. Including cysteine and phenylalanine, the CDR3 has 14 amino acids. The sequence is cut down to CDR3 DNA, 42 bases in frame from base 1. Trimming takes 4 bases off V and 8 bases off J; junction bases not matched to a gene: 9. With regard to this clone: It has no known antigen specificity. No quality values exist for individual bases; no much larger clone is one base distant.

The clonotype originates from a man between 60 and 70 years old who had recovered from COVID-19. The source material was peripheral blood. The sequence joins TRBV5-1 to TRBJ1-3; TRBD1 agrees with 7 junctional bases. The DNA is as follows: TGCGCCAGCAGCACCGGGACAGCTTCACACACCATATATTTT. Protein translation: CASSTGTASHTIYF.